This T cell receptor (beta chain) originates from a study of blood T cell repertoires in COVID-19. Study-wide context: Whether acute or convalescent, the COVID-19 samples came from the United States, Italy and Spain. T cells, B-cell-depleted T cells, or PBMCs provided the cDNA or gDNA that served as material.

There are 15 residues in the CDR3. Unmatched junction bases numbered 4, after V lost 2 bases and J lost 5 bases. CDR1 is KGHDR and CDR2 is SFDVKD in the germline V gene. Methods used by the authors: By means of reference gene primer amplification, nucleated cell counts were estimated. The assay was immunoSEQ multiplex PCR, and TCRdb's table has in-frame clones only and misses some. V, J and clone size derive from that table, while D and trimming were established from the DNA sequence. The sample lists fewer than 350,000 clones; around nine tenths were seen once. Seattle's cohort entered during active infection and was followed longitudinally.

The sequencing sample was made of peripheral blood. The sequence came from a woman aged 70-85 years with COVID-19, enrolled during active disease. The chain couples TRBV24-1 to TRBJ1-5; 8 bases match TRBD1. CDR3 protein: CATSDSHRGDQPQHF. The DNA of the CDR3 is TGTGCCACCAGTGATTCGCACAGGGGGGATCAGCCCCAGCATTTT.